This T cell receptor beta chain stems from a study of T cell changes during pregnancy in multiple sclerosis (dated by TCRdb to between 2018 and 2021). In terms of the full investigation: Changes in the T cell repertoire over the course of pregnancy were examined in this study in women with multiple sclerosis.

Library method: the immunoSEQ multiplex PCR assay. Here the immuneACCESS table is served through TCRdb, limited to in-frame sequences with V and J called. Missing clones are a known gap in these copies; in checked studies unresolved V genes cover under half, and the rest lacks a known reason. In this sample the table shows about 34,000 clones, about 87% of which occur a single time. The ten largest clones add up to roughly 4% of the sample. CDR1 and CDR2, looked up from the germline V gene, are SGHRS and YFSETQ. Germline trimming: 5 bases from V, 6 bases from J; junction bases outside gene matches: 11. The CDR3 runs 15 residues from the cysteine to the phenylalanine. Only the CDR3 DNA stays, 45 bases, in frame from base 1. As concerns this clone: The antigen this receptor binds is unknown. No base quality information exists; no much larger clone differs at one position.

This chain joins TRBV5-1 to TRBJ1-2, with 9 bases matching TRBD1. The source is a female donor with multiple sclerosis, enrolled in a pregnancy study. Specimen: CD8+ T cells from peripheral blood mononuclear cells, collected in the third trimester of pregnancy. The base sequence is TGCGCCAGCAGGGGCACGGGACAGGGAGGGAATGGCTACACCTTC. Translated, it gives CASRGTGQGGNGYTF.